A single T cell receptor (beta chain) is shown here with its context. Its specificity is not known. The data were obtained in a study of a mutant IDH1 vaccine in newly diagnosed glioma. As for the study in general: Vaccination followed radiotherapy alone by 4-6 weeks, or accompanied temozolomide cycles.

Generated by immunoSEQ multiplex PCR, the TCRdb table keeps only in-frame clones and is missing some. This sample has around 29,000 clones; around 80% occur once, and the top ten carry about 7.6%. With 2 bases removed from V and 6 bases from J, the gap between germline ends came to 16 bases. In germline, CDR1 is MNHNY, CDR2 SVGAGI (reference sequence). The CDR3 spans 15 residues. The sample's time point: week 35, safety follow-up. With topical imiquimod, each dose of the vaccine consisted of 300 ug of mutant IDH1 20-mer peptide. The V gene is TRBV6-6, the J gene TRBJ1-2, with D uncertain. This clonotype originated in a man between 45 and 60 years old with glioma. The specimen comprised PBMCs, sampled from a glioma patient whose treatment included an IDH1 peptide vaccine. The CDR3 DNA sequence: TGTGCCAGCAGTTACCCGAGGATGAATCTCGATGGCTACACCTTC. Its translation is CASSYPRMNLDGYTF.